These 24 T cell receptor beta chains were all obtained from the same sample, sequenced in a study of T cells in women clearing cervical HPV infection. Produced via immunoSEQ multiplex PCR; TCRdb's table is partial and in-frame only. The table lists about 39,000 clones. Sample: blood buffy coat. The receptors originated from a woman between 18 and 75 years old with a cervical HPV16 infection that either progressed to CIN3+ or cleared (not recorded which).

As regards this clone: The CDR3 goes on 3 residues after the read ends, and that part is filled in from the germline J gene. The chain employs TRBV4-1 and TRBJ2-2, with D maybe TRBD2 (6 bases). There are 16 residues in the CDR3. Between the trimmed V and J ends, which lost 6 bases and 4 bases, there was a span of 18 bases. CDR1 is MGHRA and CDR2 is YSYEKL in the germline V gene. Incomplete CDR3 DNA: TGCGCCAGCAGACTCAGCCAGGGAGGAAGCACCGGGGAG. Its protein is CASRLSQGGSTGE. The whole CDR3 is CASRLSQGGSTGELFF.

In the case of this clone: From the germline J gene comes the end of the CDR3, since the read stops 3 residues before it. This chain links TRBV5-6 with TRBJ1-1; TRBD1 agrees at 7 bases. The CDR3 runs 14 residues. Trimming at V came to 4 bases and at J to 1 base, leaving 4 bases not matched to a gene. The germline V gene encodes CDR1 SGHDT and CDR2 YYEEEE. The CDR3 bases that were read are TGTGCCAGCAGCCTGGGACAGCCGAACACTGAA. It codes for CASSLGQPNTE. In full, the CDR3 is CASSLGQPNTEAFF.

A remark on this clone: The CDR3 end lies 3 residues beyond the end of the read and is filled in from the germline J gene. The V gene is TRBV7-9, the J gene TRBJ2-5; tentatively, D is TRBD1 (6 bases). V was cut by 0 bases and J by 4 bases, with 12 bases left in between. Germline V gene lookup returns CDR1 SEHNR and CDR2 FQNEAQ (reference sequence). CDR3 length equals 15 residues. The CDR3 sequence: CASSLAGATRETQYF. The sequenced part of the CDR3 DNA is TGTGCCAGCAGCTTAGCGGGGGCGACGAGAGAGACC.

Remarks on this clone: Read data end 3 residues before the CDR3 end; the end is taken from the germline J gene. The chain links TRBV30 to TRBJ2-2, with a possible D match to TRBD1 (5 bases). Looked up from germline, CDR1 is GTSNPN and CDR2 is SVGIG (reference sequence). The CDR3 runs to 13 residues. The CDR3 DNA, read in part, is TGTGCCTGGAGAAACTCTGGGGCCAACGTG. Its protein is CAWRNSGANV. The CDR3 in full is CAWRNSGANVLFF.

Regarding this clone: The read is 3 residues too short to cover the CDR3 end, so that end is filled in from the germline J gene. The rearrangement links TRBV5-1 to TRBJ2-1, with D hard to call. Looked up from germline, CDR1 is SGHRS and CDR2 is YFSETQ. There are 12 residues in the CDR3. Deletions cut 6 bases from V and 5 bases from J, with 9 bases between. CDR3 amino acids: CASNLRNNEQFF. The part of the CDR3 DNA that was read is TGCGCCAGCAATCTCCGTAACAATGAG.

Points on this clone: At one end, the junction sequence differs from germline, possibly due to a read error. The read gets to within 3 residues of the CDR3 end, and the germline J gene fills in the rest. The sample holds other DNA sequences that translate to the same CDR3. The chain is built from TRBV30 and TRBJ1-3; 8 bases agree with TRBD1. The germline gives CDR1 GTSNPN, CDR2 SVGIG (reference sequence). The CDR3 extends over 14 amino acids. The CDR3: CAWSVPGGENTIYF. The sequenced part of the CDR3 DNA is TGTGCCTGGAGTGTACCAGGGGGCGAAAACACT. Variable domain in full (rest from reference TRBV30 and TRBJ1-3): SQTIHQWPATLVQPVGSPLSLECTVEGTSNPNLYWYRQAAGRGLQLLFYSVGIGQISSEVPQNLSASRPQDRQFILSSKKLLLSDSGFYLCAWSVPGGENTIYFGEGSWLTVV.

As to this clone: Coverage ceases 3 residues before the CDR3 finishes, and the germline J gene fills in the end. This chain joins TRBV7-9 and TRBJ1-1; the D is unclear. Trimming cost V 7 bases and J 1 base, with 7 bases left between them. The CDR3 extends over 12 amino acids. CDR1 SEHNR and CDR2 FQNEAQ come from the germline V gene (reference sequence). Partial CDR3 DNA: TGTGCCAGCACCCAACAGAACACTGAA. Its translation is CASTQQNTE. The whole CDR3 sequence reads CASTQQNTEAFF. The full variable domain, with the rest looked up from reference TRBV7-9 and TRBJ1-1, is DTGVSQNPRHKITKRGQNVTFRCDPISEHNRLYWYRQTLGQGPEFLTYFQNEAQLEKSRLLSDRFSAERPKGSFSTLEIQRTEQGDSAMYLCASTQQNTEAFFGQGTRLTVV.

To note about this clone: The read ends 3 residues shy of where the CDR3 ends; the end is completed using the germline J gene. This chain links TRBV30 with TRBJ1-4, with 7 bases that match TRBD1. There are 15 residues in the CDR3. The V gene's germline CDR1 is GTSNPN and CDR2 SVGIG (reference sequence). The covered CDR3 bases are TGTGCCTGGAGGGGGACCGGGACAGATAATTCACCA. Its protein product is CAWRGTGTDNSP. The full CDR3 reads CAWRGTGTDNSPLFF.

CDR3 bases read: TGTGCCAGCACCTTTGGGGCAGCCTCCTACAATGAG. Residues: CASTFGAASYNE. The CDR3 in full is CASTFGAASYNEQFF. The genes are TRBV5-6 and TRBJ2-1; D perhaps matches TRBD1 (5 bases). The read falls 3 residues short of the CDR3 end, and the missing part is taken from the germline J gene. Germline V gives CDR1 SGHDT, CDR2 YYEEEE. The CDR3 loop spans 15 amino acids. V was trimmed by 6 bases and J by 0 bases, leaving 13 bases between them.

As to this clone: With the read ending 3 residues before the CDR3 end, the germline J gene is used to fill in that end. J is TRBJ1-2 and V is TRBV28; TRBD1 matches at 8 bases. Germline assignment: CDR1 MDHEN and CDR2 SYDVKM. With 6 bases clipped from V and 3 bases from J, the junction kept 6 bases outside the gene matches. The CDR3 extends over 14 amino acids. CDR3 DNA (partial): TGTGCCAGCAGCTTCAGGGGGCGCGACTATGGC. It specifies CASSFRGRDYG. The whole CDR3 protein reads CASSFRGRDYGYTF.

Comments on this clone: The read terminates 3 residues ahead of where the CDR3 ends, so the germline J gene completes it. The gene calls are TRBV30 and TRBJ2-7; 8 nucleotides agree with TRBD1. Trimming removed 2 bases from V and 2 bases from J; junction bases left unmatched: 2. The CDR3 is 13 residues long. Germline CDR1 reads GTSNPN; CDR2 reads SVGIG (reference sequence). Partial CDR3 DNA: TGTGCCTGGAGTACAGGGGGAACCTACGAG. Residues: CAWSTGGTYE. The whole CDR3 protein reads CAWSTGGTYEQYF.

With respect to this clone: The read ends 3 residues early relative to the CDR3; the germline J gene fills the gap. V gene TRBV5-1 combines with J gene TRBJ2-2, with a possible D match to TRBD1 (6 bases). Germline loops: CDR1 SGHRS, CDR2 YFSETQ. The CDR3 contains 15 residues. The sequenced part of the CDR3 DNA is TGCGCCAGCTCTGAGGGGGACCGGTCTTTTTCACCG. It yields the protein CASSEGDRSFSP. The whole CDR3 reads CASSEGDRSFSPLFF. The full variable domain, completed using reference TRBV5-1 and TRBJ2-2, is KAGVTQTPRYLIKTRGQQVTLSCSPISGHRSVSWYQQTPGQGLQFLFEYFSETQRNKGNFPGRFSGRQFSNSRSEMNVSTLELGDSALYLCASSEGDRSFSPLFFGEGSRLTVL.

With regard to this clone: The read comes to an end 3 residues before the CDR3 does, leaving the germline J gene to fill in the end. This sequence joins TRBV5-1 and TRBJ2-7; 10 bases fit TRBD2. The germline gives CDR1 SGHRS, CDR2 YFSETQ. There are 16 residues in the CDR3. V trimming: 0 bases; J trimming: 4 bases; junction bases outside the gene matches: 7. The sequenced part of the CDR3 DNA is TGCGCCAGCAGCTTGGAACCTAGCGGGAGTACGTACGAG. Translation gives CASSLEPSGSTYE. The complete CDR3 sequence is CASSLEPSGSTYEQYF.

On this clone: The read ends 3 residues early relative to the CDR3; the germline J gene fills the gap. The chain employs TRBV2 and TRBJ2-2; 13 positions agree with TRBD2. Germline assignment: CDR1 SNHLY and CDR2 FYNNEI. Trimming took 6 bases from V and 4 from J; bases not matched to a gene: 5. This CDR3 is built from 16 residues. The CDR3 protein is CASSQGLAGLTGELFF. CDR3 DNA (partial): TGTGCCAGCAGCCAGGGACTAGCGGGGCTCACCGGGGAG.

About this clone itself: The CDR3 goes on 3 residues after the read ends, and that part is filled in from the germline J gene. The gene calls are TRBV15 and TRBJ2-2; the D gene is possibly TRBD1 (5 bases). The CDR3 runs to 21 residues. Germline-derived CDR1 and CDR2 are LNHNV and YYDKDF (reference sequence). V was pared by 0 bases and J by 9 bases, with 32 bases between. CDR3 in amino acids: CATSRDSQGLTGRLRTRELFF. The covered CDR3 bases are TGTGCCACCAGCAGAGATTCTCAGGGCCTAACCGGACGGTTGAGAACCAGGGAG.

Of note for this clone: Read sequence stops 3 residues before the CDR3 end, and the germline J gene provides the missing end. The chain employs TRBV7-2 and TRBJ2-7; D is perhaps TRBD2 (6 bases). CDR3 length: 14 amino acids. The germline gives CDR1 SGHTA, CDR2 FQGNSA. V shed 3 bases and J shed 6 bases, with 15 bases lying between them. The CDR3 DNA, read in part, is TGTGCCAGCAGCTTTGGACTAAAATTGTCCGAG. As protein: CASSFGLKLSE. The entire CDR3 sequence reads CASSFGLKLSEQYF. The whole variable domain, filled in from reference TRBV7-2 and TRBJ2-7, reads GAGVSQSPSNKVTEKGKDVELRCDPISGHTALYWYRQSLGQGLEFLIYFQGNSAPDKSGLPSDRFSAERTGGSVSTLTIQRTQQEDSAVYLCASSFGLKLSEQYFGPGTRLTVT.

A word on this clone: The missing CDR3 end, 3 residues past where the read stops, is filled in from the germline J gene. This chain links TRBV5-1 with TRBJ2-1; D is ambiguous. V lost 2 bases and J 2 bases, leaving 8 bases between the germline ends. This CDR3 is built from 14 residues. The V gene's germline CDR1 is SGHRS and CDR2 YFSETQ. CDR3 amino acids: CASSLPMAYNEQFF. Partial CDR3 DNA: TGCGCCAGCAGCTTACCTATGGCCTACAATGAG.

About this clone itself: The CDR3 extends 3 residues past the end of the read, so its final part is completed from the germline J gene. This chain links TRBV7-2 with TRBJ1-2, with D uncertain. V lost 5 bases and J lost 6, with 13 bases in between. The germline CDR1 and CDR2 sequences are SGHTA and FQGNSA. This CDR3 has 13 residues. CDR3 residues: CASSPFTRDGYTF. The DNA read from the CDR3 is TGTGCCAGCAGCCCCTTCACTCGGGATGGC.

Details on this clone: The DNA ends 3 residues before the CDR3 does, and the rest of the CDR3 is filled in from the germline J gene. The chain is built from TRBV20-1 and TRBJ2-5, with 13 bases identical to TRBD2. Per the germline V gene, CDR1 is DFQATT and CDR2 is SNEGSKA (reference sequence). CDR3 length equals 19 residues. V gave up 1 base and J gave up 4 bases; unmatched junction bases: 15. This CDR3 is CSARAPPRLAGGWRETQYF. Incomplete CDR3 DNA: TGCAGTGCTAGAGCACCTCCGAGACTAGCGGGAGGATGGCGAGAGACC.

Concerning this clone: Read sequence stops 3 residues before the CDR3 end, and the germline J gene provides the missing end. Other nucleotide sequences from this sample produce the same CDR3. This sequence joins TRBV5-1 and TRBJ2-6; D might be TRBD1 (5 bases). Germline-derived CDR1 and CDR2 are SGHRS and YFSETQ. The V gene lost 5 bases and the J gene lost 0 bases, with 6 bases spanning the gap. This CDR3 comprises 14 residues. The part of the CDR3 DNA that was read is TGCGCCAGCAGACAGGTCTCTGGGGCCAACGTC. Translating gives CASRQVSGANV. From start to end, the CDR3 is CASRQVSGANVLTF.

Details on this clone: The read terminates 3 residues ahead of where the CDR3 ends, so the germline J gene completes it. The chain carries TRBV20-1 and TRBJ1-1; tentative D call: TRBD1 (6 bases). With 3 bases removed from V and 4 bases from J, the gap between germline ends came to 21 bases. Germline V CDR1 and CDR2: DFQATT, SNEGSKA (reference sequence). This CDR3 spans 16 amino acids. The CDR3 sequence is CSARRPGAEEFTEAFF. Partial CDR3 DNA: TGCAGTGCTAGGCGGCCAGGGGCCGAGGAATTCACTGAA.

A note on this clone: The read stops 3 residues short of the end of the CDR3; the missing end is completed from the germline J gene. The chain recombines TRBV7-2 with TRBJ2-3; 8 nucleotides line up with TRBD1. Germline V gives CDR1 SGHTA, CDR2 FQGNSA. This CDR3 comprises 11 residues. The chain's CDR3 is CASSLGQAQYF. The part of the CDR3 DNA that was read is TGTGCCAGCAGCTTGGGACAGGCG.

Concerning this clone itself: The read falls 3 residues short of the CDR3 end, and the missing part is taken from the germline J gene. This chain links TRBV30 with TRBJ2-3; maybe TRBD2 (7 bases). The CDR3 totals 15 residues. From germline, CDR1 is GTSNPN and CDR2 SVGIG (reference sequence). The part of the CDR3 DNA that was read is TGTGCCTGGAGTGTACGGGGGGCTTGGGATCAGCCG. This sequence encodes CAWSVRGAWDQP. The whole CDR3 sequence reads CAWSVRGAWDQPQYF.

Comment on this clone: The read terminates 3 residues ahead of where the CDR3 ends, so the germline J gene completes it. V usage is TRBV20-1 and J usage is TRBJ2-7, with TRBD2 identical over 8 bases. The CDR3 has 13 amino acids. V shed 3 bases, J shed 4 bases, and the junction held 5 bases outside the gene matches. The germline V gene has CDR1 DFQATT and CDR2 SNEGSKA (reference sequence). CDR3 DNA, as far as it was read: TGCAGTGCTAGGACTAGCGAGATATACGAG. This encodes CSARTSEIYE. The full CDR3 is CSARTSEIYEQYF.